The clone carrying this TCR beta chain was found a few times. Its target is unknown. These data come from a study of CD8 T cells in ankylosing spondylitis. The germline CDR1 and CDR2 sequences are SGHRS and YFSETQ. The CDR3 has 12 amino acids. V was clipped by 0 bases and J by 5 bases, with 6 bases between them. A quantitative 5'-RACE method, one with molecular barcodes, was used to make TCR beta libraries. TCRdb independently ran MiXCR on the 5' RACE reads; one entry per CDR3 protein. The sample includes about 300,000 distinct CDR3 sequences, roughly 11% of them seen just once. Study-level findings and limits: Some of the motif variants had earlier been found in reactive arthritis patients' fluid and blood. There was a TCR beta motif, made of several highly homologous variants, that appeared characteristic of ankylosing spondylitis blood. Within matched ankylosing spondylitis synovial fluid, disease-linked clones were reportedly significantly enriched.

J is TRBJ2-7 and V is TRBV5-1; possible D gene TRBD2, 6 bases. The TCR sequence derives from a female donor with ankylosing spondylitis or in good health (not recorded which). The sample taken for sequencing was blood, either unsorted or a sorted T cell fraction (not recorded which). CDR3 nucleotides: TGCGCCAGCAGCTTGGTAGCGGACGAGCAGTACTTC. Its translation is CASSLVADEQYF.